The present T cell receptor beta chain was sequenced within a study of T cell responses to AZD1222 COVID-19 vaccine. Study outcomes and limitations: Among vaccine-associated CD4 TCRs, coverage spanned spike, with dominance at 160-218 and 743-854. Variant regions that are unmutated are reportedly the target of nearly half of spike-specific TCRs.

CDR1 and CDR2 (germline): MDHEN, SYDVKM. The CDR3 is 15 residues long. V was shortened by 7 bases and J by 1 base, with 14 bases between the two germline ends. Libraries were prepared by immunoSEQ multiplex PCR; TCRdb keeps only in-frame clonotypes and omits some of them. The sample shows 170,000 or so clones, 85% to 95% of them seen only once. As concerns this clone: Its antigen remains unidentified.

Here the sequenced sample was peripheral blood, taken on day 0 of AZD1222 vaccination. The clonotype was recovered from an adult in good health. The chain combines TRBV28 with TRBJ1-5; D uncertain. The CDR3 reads CASIPYSASNQPQHF. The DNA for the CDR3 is TGTGCCAGCATCCCATACTCGGCCAGCAATCAGCCCCAGCATTTT.